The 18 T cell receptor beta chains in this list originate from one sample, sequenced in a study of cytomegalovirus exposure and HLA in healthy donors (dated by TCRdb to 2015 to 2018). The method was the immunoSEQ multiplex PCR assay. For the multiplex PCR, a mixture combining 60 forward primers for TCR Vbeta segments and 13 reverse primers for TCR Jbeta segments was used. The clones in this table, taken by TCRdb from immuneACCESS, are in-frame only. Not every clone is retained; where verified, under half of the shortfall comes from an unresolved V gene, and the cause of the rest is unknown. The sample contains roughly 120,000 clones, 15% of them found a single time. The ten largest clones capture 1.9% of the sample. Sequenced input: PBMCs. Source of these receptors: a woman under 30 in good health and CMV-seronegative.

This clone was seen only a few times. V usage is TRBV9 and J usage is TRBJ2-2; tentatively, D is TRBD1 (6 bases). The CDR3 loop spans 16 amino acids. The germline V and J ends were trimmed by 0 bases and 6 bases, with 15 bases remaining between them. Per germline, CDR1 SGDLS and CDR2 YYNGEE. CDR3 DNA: TGTGCCAGCAGCGTAGAGCCCGACAGGATCGCCGGGGAGCTGTTTTTT. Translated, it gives CASSVEPDRIAGELFF. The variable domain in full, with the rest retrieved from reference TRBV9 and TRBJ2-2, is DSGVTQTPKHLITATGQRVTLRCSPRSGDLSVYWYQQSLDQGLQFLIQYYNGEERAKGNILERFSAQQFPDLHSELNLSSLELGDSALYFCASSVEPDRIAGELFFGEGSRLTVL.

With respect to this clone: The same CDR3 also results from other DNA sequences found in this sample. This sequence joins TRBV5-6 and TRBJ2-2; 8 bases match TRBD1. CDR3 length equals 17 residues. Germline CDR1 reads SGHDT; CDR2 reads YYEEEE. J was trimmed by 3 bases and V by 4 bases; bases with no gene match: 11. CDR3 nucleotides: TGTGCCAGCAGCCTCTCCAGGGGGCTCTGGGACACCGGGGAGCTGTTTTTT. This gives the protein CASSLSRGLWDTGELFF.

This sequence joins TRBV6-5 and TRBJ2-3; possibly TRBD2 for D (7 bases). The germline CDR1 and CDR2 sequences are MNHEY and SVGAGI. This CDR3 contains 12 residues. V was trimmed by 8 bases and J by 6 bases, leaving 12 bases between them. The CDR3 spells CASGRGLDTQYF. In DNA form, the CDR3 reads TGTGCCAGCGGGAGGGGGTTGGATACGCAGTATTTT.

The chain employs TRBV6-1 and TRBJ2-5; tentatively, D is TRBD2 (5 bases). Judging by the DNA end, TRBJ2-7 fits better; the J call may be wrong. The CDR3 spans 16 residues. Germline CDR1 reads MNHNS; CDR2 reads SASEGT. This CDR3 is CASSEVLGLGLYEQYF. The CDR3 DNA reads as TGTGCCAGCAGTGAAGTTTTAGGTTTAGGACTCTACGAGCAGTACTTC.

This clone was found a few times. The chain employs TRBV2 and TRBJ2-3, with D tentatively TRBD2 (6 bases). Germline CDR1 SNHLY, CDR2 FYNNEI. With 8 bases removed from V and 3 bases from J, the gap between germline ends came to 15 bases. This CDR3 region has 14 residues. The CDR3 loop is CASSQAGPTDTQYF. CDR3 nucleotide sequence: TGTGCCAGCTCTCAGGCGGGACCTACAGATACGCAGTATTTT.

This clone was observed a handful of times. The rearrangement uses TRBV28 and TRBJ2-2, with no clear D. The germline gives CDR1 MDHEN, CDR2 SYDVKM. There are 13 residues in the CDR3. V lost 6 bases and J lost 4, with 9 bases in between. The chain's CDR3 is CASSLPSTGELFF. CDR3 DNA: TGTGCCAGCAGCTTACCCTCCACCGGGGAGCTGTTTTTT.

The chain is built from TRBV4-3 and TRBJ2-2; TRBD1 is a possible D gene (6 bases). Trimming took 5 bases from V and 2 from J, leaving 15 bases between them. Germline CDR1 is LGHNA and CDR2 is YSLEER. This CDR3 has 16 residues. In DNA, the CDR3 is TGCGCCAGCAGCGGCCCCCGGACAGTTAACACCGGGGAGCTGTTTTTT. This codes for CASSGPRTVNTGELFF.

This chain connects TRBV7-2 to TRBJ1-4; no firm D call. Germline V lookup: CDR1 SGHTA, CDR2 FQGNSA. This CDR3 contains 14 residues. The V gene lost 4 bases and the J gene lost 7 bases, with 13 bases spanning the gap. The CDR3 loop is CASSWAGESEKLFF. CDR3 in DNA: TGTGCCAGCAGCTGGGCTGGGGAGAGTGAAAAACTGTTTTTT.

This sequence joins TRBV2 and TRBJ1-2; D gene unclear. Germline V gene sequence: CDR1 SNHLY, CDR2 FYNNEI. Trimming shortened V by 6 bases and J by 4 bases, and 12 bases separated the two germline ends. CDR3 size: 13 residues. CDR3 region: CASSSRVGYGYTF. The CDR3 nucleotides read TGTGCCAGCAGCTCGCGGGTTGGCTATGGCTACACCTTC.

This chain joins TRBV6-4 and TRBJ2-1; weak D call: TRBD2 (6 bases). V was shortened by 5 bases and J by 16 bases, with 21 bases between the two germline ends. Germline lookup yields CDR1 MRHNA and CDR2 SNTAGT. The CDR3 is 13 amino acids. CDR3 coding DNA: TGTGCCAGCAGTCCCAGCACAGGAGGGGCGGTATTCTTC. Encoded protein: CASSPSTGGAVFF.

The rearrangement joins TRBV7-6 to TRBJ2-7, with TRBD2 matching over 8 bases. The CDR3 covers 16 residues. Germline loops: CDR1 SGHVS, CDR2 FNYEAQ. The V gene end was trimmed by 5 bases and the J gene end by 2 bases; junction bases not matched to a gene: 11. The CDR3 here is CASSPGGGRPPYEQYF. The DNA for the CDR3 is TGTGCCAGCAGCCCGGGGGGGGGCAGGCCCCCCTACGAGCAGTACTTC.

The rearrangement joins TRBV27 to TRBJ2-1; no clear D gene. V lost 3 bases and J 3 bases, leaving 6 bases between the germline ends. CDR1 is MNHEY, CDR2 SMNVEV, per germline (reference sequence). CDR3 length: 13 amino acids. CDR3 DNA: TGTGCCAGCAGTTTGAGCTTCTACAATGAGCAGTTCTTC. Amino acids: CASSLSFYNEQFF.

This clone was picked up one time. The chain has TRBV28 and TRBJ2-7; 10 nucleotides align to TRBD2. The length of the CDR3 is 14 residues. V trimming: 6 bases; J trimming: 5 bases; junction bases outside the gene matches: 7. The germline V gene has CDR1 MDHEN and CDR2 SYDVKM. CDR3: CASRFSGRGDEQYF. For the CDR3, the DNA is TGTGCCAGCAGATTCAGCGGGAGGGGGGACGAGCAGTACTTC.

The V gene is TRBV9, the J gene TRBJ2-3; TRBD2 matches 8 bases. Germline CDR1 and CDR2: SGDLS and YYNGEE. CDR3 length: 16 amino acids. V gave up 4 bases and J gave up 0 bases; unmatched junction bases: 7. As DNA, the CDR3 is TGTGCCAGCAGCCCCCCTAGCGGGTCTAGCACAGATACGCAGTATTTT. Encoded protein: CASSPPSGSSTDTQYF.

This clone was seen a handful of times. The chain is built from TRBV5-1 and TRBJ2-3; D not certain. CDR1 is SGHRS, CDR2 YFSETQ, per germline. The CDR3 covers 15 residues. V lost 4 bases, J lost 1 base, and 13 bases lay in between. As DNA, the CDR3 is TGCGCCAGCAGCCTCCGGTCCTTGGGCACAGATACGCAGTATTTT. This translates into CASSLRSLGTDTQYF.

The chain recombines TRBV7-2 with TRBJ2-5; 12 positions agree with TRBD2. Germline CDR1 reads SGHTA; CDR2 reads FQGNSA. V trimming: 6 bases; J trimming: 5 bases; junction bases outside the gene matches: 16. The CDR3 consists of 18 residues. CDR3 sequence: CASRGSSGREGWMETQYF. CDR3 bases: TGTGCCAGCAGAGGGTCTAGCGGGAGGGAGGGTTGGATGGAGACCCAGTACTTC.

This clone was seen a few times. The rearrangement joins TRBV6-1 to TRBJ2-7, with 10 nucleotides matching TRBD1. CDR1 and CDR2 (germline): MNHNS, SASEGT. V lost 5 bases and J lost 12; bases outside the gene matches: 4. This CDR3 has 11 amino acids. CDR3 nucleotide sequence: TGTGCCAGCAGTTTGGGACAGGGGAGGTACTTC. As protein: CASSLGQGRYF.

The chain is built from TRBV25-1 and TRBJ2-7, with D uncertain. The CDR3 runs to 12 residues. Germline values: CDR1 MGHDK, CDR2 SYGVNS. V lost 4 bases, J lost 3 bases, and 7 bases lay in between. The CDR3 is CASSADFYEQYF. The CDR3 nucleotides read TGTGCCAGCAGTGCCGACTTCTACGAGCAGTACTTC.